These T cell receptor beta chains were read from a single sample in a study of blood T cell repertoires in COVID-19. Measured with immunoSEQ multiplex PCR; TCRdb has only the in-frame clones, and not every one. This repertoire shows 300,000 to 400,000 clones, 85% found once; its top ten account for 1.5% to 2%. The specimen sequenced was PBMCs or T cells enriched from blood (not recorded which). The receptors stem from a woman in her 30s who had been exposed to COVID-19. Each CDR3 is given with its conserved first and last residue. The D gene is left open where the match is weak. Size values are once, few and many counts, or a class for expanded clones, and some rows have none.

-	-	14	TRBV9	TRBJ2-1	TGTGCCAGCAGCGTAGGAACCGGGGAGTCGAAGCAGTTCTTC	CASSVGTGESKQFF
TRBD1	once	16	TRBV15	TRBJ2-3	TGTGCCACCAGCATCGGACAGGGATCTAGCACAGATACGCAGTATTTT	CATSIGQGSSTDTQYF
-	once	14	TRBV3-1/TRBV3-2	TRBJ2-1	TGTGCCAGCGGTCGGTTAGCGGACTACAATGAGCAGTTCTTC	CASGRLADYNEQFF
-	-	12	TRBV7-8	TRBJ2-5	TGTGCCAGCAGCCAGAGTCTTGGGACCCAGTACTTC	CASSQSLGTQYF
TRBD1	-	15	TRBV3-1/TRBV3-2	TRBJ1-5	TGTGCCAGCAGCCCCGGGACAGTTCACAATCAGCCCCAGCATTTT	CASSPGTVHNQPQHF
-	few	14	TRBV27	TRBJ2-7	TGTGCCAGCAGCGTCTCCGAGGGTAGCTACGAGCAGTACTTC	CASSVSEGSYEQYF
-	-	15	TRBV5-6	TRBJ2-1	TGTGCCAGCAGCTTGTTTGGGAGCTCCTACAATGAGCAGTTCTTC	CASSLFGSSYNEQFF
-	-	16	TRBV9	TRBJ2-7	TGTGCCAGCAGCAAAACAGTACAGGGTCACTCCTACGAGCAGTACTTC	CASSKTVQGHSYEQYF
TRBD2	-	13	TRBV30	TRBJ2-3	TGTGCGTACGGACAGCGGGGGGGGGATACGCAGTATTTT	CAYGQRGGDTQYF
TRBD1	-	17	TRBV15	TRBJ1-5	TGTGCCACCGGGCAACGCGCAGGGGGCTTTGGCAATCAGCCCCAGCATTTT	CATGQRAGGFGNQPQHF
-	-	14	TRBV5-8	TRBJ2-5	TGTGCCAGCAGCTTGGGGGCGTACCAAGAGACCCAGTACTTC	CASSLGAYQETQYF
TRBD1	once	14	TRBV19	TRBJ1-5	TGTGCCAGTAGTTCGGGGACAGGGGGTCAGCCCCAGCATTTT	CASSSGTGGQPQHF
-	-	15	TRBV21-1	TRBJ1-1	TGTGCCAGCAGCAACCGGGACAGGACGAACACTGAAGCTTTCTTT	CASSNRDRTNTEAFF
-	-	14	TRBV19	TRBJ1-2	TGTGCCAGTAAAGCCGACAGACGGGTCAAGGGCTACACCTTC	CASKADRRVKGYTF
TRBD1	-	18	TRBV7-8	TRBJ2-3	TGTGCCAGCAGCTCGAACCCAAGACAGGGGGCTATGACAGATACGCAGTATTTT	CASSSNPRQGAMTDTQYF
TRBD1	few	14	TRBV28	TRBJ1-3	TGTGCCACCCGACAGGGGGTCTCTGGAAACACCATATATTTT	CATRQGVSGNTIYF
TRBD1	-	14	TRBV5-1	TRBJ2-1	TGCGCCAGCAGCTCCGGACAGGGGGCGGGTGAGCAGTTCTTC	CASSSGQGAGEQFF
-	once	15	TRBV19	TRBJ2-6	TGTGCCAGTAGCAGGCAGGCTAACGGGGCCAACGTCCTGACTTTC	CASSRQANGANVLTF
-	-	14	TRBV2	TRBJ2-2	TGTGCCAGCAGTGACCGACAGTACACCGGGGAGCTGTTTTTT	CASSDRQYTGELFF
-	-	14	TRBV28	TRBJ1-1	TGTGCCAGCAGGGCAGGGTATAGGAACACTGAAGCTTTCTTT	CASRAGYRNTEAFF
-	-	15	TRBV5-1	TRBJ2-2	TGCGCCAGCAGCTTACCGGTTAGCGGCACCGGGGAGCTGTTTTTT	CASSLPVSGTGELFF
TRBD1	-	15	TRBV29-1	TRBJ1-2	TGCAGCGTTGACATCGGGACAGGCGGTATCTATGGCTACACCTTC	CSVDIGTGGIYGYTF
TRBD1	once	17	TRBV5-4	TRBJ2-3	TGTGCCAGCAGCTTGGGGTGGCGGGACAGGGATAGGGATACGCAGTATTTT	CASSLGWRDRDRDTQYF
-	-	15	TRBV3-1/TRBV3-2	TRBJ2-5	TGTGCCAGCAGCCAAGATTGGGCCCGGGAGGAGACCCAGTACTTC	CASSQDWAREETQYF
TRBD1	-	14	TRBV6-5	TRBJ1-3	TGTGCCAGCAGCCGGACAGGCTCTGGAAACACCATATATTTT	CASSRTGSGNTIYF
-	-	13	TRBV11-3	TRBJ2-5	TGTGCCAGCAGCTCAACTAGAGTGGAGACCCAGTACTTC	CASSSTRVETQYF
-	-	15	TRBV6-2/TRBV6-3	TRBJ2-5	TGTGCCAGCAGTTACTCTACCGGGTACGGGGAGACCCAGTACTTC	CASSYSTGYGETQYF
-	many	14	TRBV6-2/TRBV6-3	TRBJ1-5	TGTGCCAGCACCCCTTCAGGGGTAGGGCAGCCCCAGCATTTT	CASTPSGVGQPQHF
TRBD1	-	17	TRBV7-6	TRBJ2-7	TGTGCCAGCAGCTCCGGTCCCCATGGACAGGGGTTCAACGAGCAGTACTTC	CASSSGPHGQGFNEQYF
TRBD1	-	15	TRBV4-1	TRBJ1-1	TGCGCCAGCAGCCAAGGTAGGACAGGGGGCACTGAAGCTTTCTTT	CASSQGRTGGTEAFF
-	-	17	TRBV19	TRBJ1-1	TGTGCCAGTAGTATAGCCTATTACAGGGCCATGAACACTGAAGCTTTCTTT	CASSIAYYRAMNTEAFF
TRBD2	-	16	TRBV7-8	TRBJ2-7	TGTGCCAGCAGCTTAGTCCTAGCGGGAGGTTCCTACGAGCAGTACTTC	CASSLVLAGGSYEQYF
TRBD2	-	15	TRBV6-5	TRBJ2-2	TGTGCCAGCAGTTATTCGGGGGGGTACACCGGGGAGCTGTTTTTT	CASSYSGGYTGELFF
TRBD2	-	17	TRBV10-3	TRBJ2-1	TGTGCCATCAGGCCGGGGACTAGCGGGGTAGCCTACAATGAGCAGTTCTTC	CAIRPGTSGVAYNEQFF
-	-	15	TRBV24-1	TRBJ2-1	TGTGCCACCAGTGATTCGCCCGGGCGGGGCAATGAGCAGTTCTTC	CATSDSPGRGNEQFF
-	-	13	TRBV18	TRBJ1-2	TGTGCCAGCACTAACGTACAGGGATACGGCTACACCTTC	CASTNVQGYGYTF
-	-	15	TRBV28	TRBJ1-5	TGTGCCAGCAGTTTAAGGGGTGCGAGTACTCAGCCCCAGCATTTT	CASSLRGASTQPQHF